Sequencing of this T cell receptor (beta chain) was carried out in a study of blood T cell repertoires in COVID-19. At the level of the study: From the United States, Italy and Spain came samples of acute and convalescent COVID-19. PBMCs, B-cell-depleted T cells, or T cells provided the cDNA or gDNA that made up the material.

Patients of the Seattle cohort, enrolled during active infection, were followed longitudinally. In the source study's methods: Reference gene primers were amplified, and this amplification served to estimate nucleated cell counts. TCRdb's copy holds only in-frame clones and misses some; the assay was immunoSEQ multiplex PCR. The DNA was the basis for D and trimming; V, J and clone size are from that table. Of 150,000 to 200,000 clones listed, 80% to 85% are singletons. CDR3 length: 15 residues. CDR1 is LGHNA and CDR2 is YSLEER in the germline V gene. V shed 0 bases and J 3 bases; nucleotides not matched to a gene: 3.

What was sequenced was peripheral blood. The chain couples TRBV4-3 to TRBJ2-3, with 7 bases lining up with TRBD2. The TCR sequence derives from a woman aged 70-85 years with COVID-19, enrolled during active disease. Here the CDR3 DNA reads TGCGCCAGCAGCCAAGAACGACTAGCAACAGATACGCAGTATTTT. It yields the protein CASSQERLATDTQYF.